This T cell receptor (beta chain) was sequenced in a study of Graves' ophthalmopathy and Graves' hyperthyroidism. Germline V lookup: CDR1 SGHTS, CDR2 YDEGEE. Trimming pared 4 bases from V and 5 bases from J, leaving 21 bases between. The CDR3 is 16 amino acids. Amplification targeted the TCR beta CDR3 regions, with RNA transcripts as the source material. After a first-round RT-PCR with HTBI primers, a second-round multiplex PCR was run. MiXCR, applied by TCRdb to the multiplex PCR reads, yields one record per CDR3 protein. The sample carries 900,000 to 1,200,000 distinct CDR3 sequences, 35% to 40% recorded once. This clonotype was recorded at least ten times.

The V and J genes are TRBV5-8 and TRBJ1-2, with a weak D call TRBD1 (5 bases). Material for sequencing was peripheral blood or thyroid tissue (not recorded which). The receptor comes from an adult man with Graves' hyperthyroidism. CDR3 residues: CASSVGTRQGDYGYTF. CDR3 sequence (DNA): TGTGCCAGCAGCGTGGGCACCCGTCAGGGAGATTATGGCTACACCTTC.